This is a list of T cell receptor beta chains from one sample in a study of regulatory T cells in long-lasting Graves disease. From the multiplex PCR reads, TCRdb called clonotypes with MiXCR, one entry per CDR3 protein. The data hold approximately 540,000 distinct CDR3 sequences, with 12% observed a single time. The data were also submitted as part of a second study, on T cells in Graves' hyperthyroidism and ophthalmopathy.

The sequencing here drew on peripheral blood mononuclear cells (PBMCs), taken at new diagnosis, from a patient treated with antithyroid drugs. The source is a woman in her 30s with Graves disease. CDR3s leave out the opening cysteine and the closing phenylalanine or tryptophan.

j_call | v_call | cdr3_aa
TRBJ1-1 | TRBV5-6 | ASSLRRQGNTEAF
. | TRBV3-1 | ASSHGLTAWGETQY
TRBJ1-1 | TRBV9 | ASSPRDRGGGNTEAF
. | TRBV5-5 | ASNLAGAQETQY
TRBJ2-1 | TRBV27 | ASSWGNYNEQF
TRBJ2-6 | TRBV5-1 | ASSLAVLGANVLT
TRBJ2-1 | TRBV9 | ASSESAMVAATYNEQF
TRBJ2-1 | TRBV4-1 | ASSQDQGVSSYNEQF
TRBJ2-7 | TRBV12-3/TRBV12-4 | ASARAASYEQY
TRBJ2-7 | TRBV30 | AWTGTSGRQGSYEQY
TRBJ2-5 | TRBV28 | ASTSNYNRGVETQY
TRBJ2-7 | TRBV4-3 | ASSQGGSPRYEQY
TRBJ2-7 | TRBV30 | AWLSGTSGYEQY
TRBJ1-6 | TRBV7-9 | ASSQGQGALH
TRBJ2-5 | TRBV6-2/TRBV6-3 | ASSYLGEETQY
TRBJ2-3 | TRBV27 | ASSSLAALSVDTQY
TRBJ1-3 | TRBV15 | ATSGGRNTIY